This T cell receptor beta chain was observed in a study of early T cells in non-severe SARS-CoV-2 infection. This clonotype was seen a handful of times. Its antigen remains unknown. TCRdb processed the 5' RACE reads anew with MiXCR; each CDR3 protein has one entry. This sample yields 55,000 to 75,000 distinct CDR3 sequences, of which 9% to 10% are seen a single time; roughly 15% belongs to the top ten. Notes on the study in general: Anti-spike CD8 responses were favored in VDJdb matching, and private and CD4 specificities were missed.

The germline V gene encodes CDR1 MDHEN and CDR2 SYDVKM. This CDR3 comprises 14 residues. Trimming removed 8 bases from V and 5 bases from J, with 18 bases in between. The chain recombines TRBV28 with TRBJ1-1, with D maybe TRBD1 (6 bases). The sequence was collected from an adult who was a healthcare worker with PCR-confirmed SARS-CoV-2 infection or an uninfected control (not recorded which). The sample in question was whole blood, obtained at baseline. CDR3 coding DNA: TGTGCCAGCGAAGATCAGGGGCGGGGGACTGAAGCTTTCTTT. As protein: CASEDQGRGTEAFF.